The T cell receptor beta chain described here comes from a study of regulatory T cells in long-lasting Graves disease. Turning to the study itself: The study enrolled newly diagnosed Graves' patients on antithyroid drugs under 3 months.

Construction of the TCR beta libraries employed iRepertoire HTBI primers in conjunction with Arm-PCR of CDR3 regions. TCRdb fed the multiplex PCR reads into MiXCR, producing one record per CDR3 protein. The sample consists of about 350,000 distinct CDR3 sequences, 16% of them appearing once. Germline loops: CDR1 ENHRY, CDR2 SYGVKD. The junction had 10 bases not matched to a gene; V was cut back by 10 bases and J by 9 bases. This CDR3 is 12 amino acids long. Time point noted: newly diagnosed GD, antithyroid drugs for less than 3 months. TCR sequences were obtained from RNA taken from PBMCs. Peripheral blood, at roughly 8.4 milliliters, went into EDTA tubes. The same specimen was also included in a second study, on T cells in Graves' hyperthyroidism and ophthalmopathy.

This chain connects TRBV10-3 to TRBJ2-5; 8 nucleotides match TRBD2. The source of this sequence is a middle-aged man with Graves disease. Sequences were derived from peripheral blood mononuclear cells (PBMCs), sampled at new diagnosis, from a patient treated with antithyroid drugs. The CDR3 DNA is TGTGCCAGCAGGCCCCCGGGGGGGGCCCAGTACTTC. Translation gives CASRPPGGAQYF.